The sample holds many counts of the clone carrying this T cell receptor (beta chain). This sample is part of a study of CD8 T cells in ankylosing spondylitis. V lost 4 bases and J lost 14; bases outside the gene matches: 8. This CDR3 is 13 amino acids long. The germline V gene encodes CDR1 LNHDA and CDR2 SQIVND (reference sequence). A single record per CDR3 protein comes from TCRdb applying MiXCR to the 5' RACE reads. There are about 130,000 distinct CDR3 sequences in the sample; around 9% occur only once, and 2.5% to 3.5% lies in the top ten. The sequenced material came from blood, either unsorted or a sorted T cell fraction (not recorded which). The chain is built from TRBV19 and TRBJ2-1, with 10 bases matching TRBD2. The sequence derives from a male donor with ankylosing spondylitis or in good health (not recorded which). The DNA for the CDR3 is TGTGCCAGTAGTACGCCGATTACTAGCGGGAAGTTCTTC. It translates to CASSTPITSGKFF.